Listed below are T cell receptor beta chains from one sample, sequenced in a study of shared T cell receptors in the human thymus. Here immunoSEQ multiplex PCR was the method, and the copy in TCRdb shows in-frame clones only, minus some. The sample has hundreds of thousands of clones, about 90% seen once. The same sample was also studied in work on human thymus T cells.

Sequences were obtained from thymocytes. The receptors originated from a boy in the first two years of life with a congenital heart defect. CDR3s include the opening cysteine and the closing phenylalanine or tryptophan. The D gene is left open where the match is weak. Size tells how often a clone was seen (once, few, many) or the class of an expanded clone, and some rows leave it out.

abundance	v_gene	d_gene	j_gene	CDR3aa	CDR3nt
once	TRBV6-5	.	TRBJ2-1	CASSYPNDRSVLFF	TGTGCCAGCAGTTACCCAAACGACAGATCAGTGCTGTTCTTC
.	TRBV14	.	TRBJ1-5	CASSQLGDNQPQHF	TGTGCCAGCAGCCAGCTGGGAGACAATCAGCCCCAGCATTTT
.	TRBV28	TRBD1	TRBJ1-5	CASSKQGASNQPQHF	TGTGCCAGCAGTAAACAGGGGGCCAGCAATCAGCCCCAGCATTTT
.	TRBV27	TRBD1	TRBJ1-3	CASSHQGAPGNTIYF	TGTGCCAGCAGCCATCAGGGGGCACCTGGAAACACCATATATTTT
.	TRBV6-5	.	TRBJ1-6	CASSYSTELNSPLHF	TGTGCCAGCAGTTACTCGACTGAACTTAATTCACCCCTCCACTTT
.	TRBV7-3	.	TRBJ2-3	CASSLSKGADTQYF	TGTGCCAGCAGCTTATCTAAGGGGGCAGATACGCAGTATTTT
.	TRBV28	.	TRBJ1-1	CASSIWGKAKAFF	TGTGCCAGCAGCATCTGGGGCAAGGCAAAAGCTTTCTTT
.	TRBV4-3	TRBD1	TRBJ2-7	CASSQDEGQPYEQYF	TGCGCCAGCAGCCAAGATGAGGGACAGCCCTACGAGCAGTACTTC
.	TRBV9	TRBD1	TRBJ2-7	CASSARGGQGYEQYF	TGTGCCAGCAGCGCCCGAGGCGGACAGGGGTACGAGCAGTACTTC
.	TRBV5-4	.	TRBJ2-5	CASSLSPAGSETQYF	TGTGCCAGCAGCTTGTCACCCGCGGGATCAGAGACCCAGTACTTC
.	TRBV4-3	TRBD1	TRBJ2-1	CASSQEAGGTYNEQFF	TGCGCCAGCAGCCAAGAGGCAGGGGGTACCTACAATGAGCAGTTCTTC
.	TRBV28	TRBD1	TRBJ1-2	CASSFPLDRGYGYTF	TGTGCCAGCAGTTTCCCCCTGGACAGGGGCTATGGCTACACCTTC
few	TRBV4-3	.	TRBJ2-7	CASSHPRGPESSYEQYF	TGCGCCAGCAGCCATCCCAGGGGTCCCGAGAGCTCCTACGAGCAGTACTTC
.	TRBV29-1	TRBD1	TRBJ2-5	CSGSRDRGQQLETQYF	TGCAGCGGAAGCCGGGACAGGGGACAACAACTAGAGACCCAGTACTTC
.	TRBV5-1	.	TRBJ1-3	CASSKAGSGNTIYF	TGCGCCAGCAGTAAAGCAGGCTCTGGAAACACCATATATTTT
.	TRBV20-1	.	TRBJ2-2	CSARRGGELFF	TGCAGTGCTAGGCGTGGCGGGGAGCTGTTTTTT
.	TRBV28	.	TRBJ1-1	CASSPTSGTLNTEAFF	TGTGCCAGCAGTCCTACCTCCGGGACACTGAACACTGAAGCTTTCTTT
few	TRBV6-6	TRBD2	TRBJ2-2	CASRNNSGATGELFF	TGTGCCAGCAGGAACAATAGCGGGGCCACCGGGGAGCTGTTTTTT
.	TRBV7-3	TRBD2	TRBJ2-5	CASSSLAGPTRETQYF	TGTGCCAGCAGCTCCTTAGCGGGGCCTACGCGGGAGACCCAGTACTTC
once	TRBV7-2	TRBD1	TRBJ2-7	CASSSLWGQGAYEQYF	TGTGCCAGCAGCTCCCTCTGGGGACAGGGGGCGTACGAGCAGTACTTC
.	TRBV28	TRBD1	TRBJ2-7	CASSHVLGQGNEQYF	TGTGCCAGCAGTCATGTACTGGGACAGGGGAACGAGCAGTACTTC
.	TRBV6-5	.	TRBJ1-6	CASSYGTTNSPLHF	TGTGCCAGCAGTTACGGGACAACAAATTCACCCCTCCACTTT
.	TRBV10-1	TRBD2	TRBJ2-7	CASSERGPAGGPYEQYF	TGCGCCAGCAGTGAACGAGGGCCGGCGGGAGGGCCCTACGAGCAGTACTTC
.	TRBV9	TRBD1	TRBJ2-5	CASSGPWTGVPSEETQYF	TGTGCCAGCAGCGGTCCTTGGACAGGGGTACCCTCGGAAGAGACCCAGTACTTC
.	TRBV4-1	TRBD1	TRBJ1-6	CASSQSRGRGNSPLHF	TGCGCCAGCAGCCAAAGCAGGGGGCGAGGAAATTCACCCCTCCACTTT
once	TRBV27	.	TRBJ1-2	CASSLSGECGYTF	TGTGCCAGCAGTTTGTCAGGGGAGTGTGGCTACACCTTC
.	TRBV15	TRBD1	TRBJ1-3	CATSRDERVKKDREGNTIYF	TGTGCCACCAGCAGAGATGAGAGAGTGAAAAAGGACAGGGAAGGGAACACCATATATTTT
few	TRBV27	TRBD2	TRBJ2-5	CATKLAGDVKETQYF	TGTGCCACTAAACTAGCGGGGGACGTCAAAGAGACCCAGTACTTC
.	TRBV28	TRBD1	TRBJ2-7	CASSSRQGRSDF	TGTGCCAGCAGTTCTCGACAGGGACGGTCCGACTTC
.	TRBV29-1	TRBD1	TRBJ2-7	CSVGQGGAYEQYF	TGCAGCGTTGGACAGGGGGGGGCCTACGAGCAGTACTTC
.	TRBV5-6	.	TRBJ1-5	CASSLFGEISNQPQHF	TGTGCCAGCAGCTTGTTCGGGGAAATTAGCAATCAGCCCCAGCATTTT
few	TRBV14	.	TRBJ2-3	CASSQDQDTQYF	TGTGCCAGCAGCCAAGATCAGGATACGCAGTATTTT
.	TRBV19	.	TRBJ2-5	CASSIDHGRRAQYF	TGTGCCAGTAGTATAGATCACGGCCGGCGGGCCCAGTACTTC
.	TRBV15	TRBD1	TRBJ1-5	CATSEDQRVQGARWQPQHF	TGTGCCACCAGCGAAGACCAGAGGGTTCAGGGGGCGCGGTGGCAGCCCCAGCATTTT
.	TRBV2	.	TRBJ2-2	CASSPGMGGELFF	TGTGCCAGCAGCCCGGGAATGGGCGGGGAGCTGTTTTTT
once	TRBV7-9	.	TRBJ2-7	CASSPPQDTRPFSYEQYF	TGTGCCAGCAGCCCGCCCCAGGACACCAGGCCCTTCTCCTACGAGCAGTACTTC
.	TRBV19	.	TRBJ2-1	CASKLWGPHSEQFF	TGTGCCAGCAAACTTTGGGGCCCCCACTCAGAGCAGTTCTTC
.	TRBV6-1	.	TRBJ1-4	CASSGVGGTNEKLFF	TGTGCCAGCAGTGGGGTGGGGGGAACTAATGAAAAACTGTTTTTT
.	TRBV4-3	.	TRBJ1-1	CASSQDRSVGAAGAEAFF	TGCGCCAGCAGCCAAGATCGCTCCGTGGGGGCGGCGGGCGCTGAAGCTTTCTTT
once	TRBV7-9	TRBD1	TRBJ1-2	CASSLVQGADGYTF	TGTGCCAGCAGCTTAGTACAGGGGGCGGATGGCTACACCTTC